This TCR beta chain appears in the sequencing data of a study of cytomegalovirus exposure and HLA in healthy donors. Across the whole study: HLA-typed donors were the source of 80 million to 90 million unique TCRs, which an early data release held.

13 Jbeta primers and 60 Vbeta primers were used for the PCR. Sequencing used immunoSEQ multiplex PCR; TCRdb keeps in-frame clones, though not all of them. The repertoire holds over 150,000 clones, with roughly 80% as singletons. General study results and limits: TCR beta V- and J-gene trimming, according to a later analysis, was linked to a missense DCLRE1C variant. Specificity of a few CMV-associated chains for CMV antigens was verified in vitro.

The V gene's germline CDR1 is MGHRA and CDR2 YSYEKL. Trimming cost V 4 bases and J 5 bases; bases outside gene matches: 7. The CDR3 contains 15 residues. On this clone itself: Its cognate antigen is unknown.

The rearrangement joins TRBV4-1 to TRBJ1-4; 7 bases are a match to TRBD1. The source is a human donor in good health. What was sequenced was PBMCs. CDR3 region: CASSPFRQGNEKLFF. CDR3 in DNA: TGCGCCAGCAGCCCCTTCCGACAGGGAAATGAAAAACTGTTTTTT.